This entry describes one T cell receptor (beta chain). Its target is unknown. This entry comes from a study of T cells in localized non-small cell lung cancer. Study observations and caveats: When the top 100 tumor clones were examined, a median approximately 54 of them also appeared in the adjacent lung, which was paired and uninvolved.

The protocol was immunoSEQ multiplex PCR, while the TCRdb copy is restricted to in-frame clones and leaves out a portion. The sample holds tens of thousands of clones, about four fifths seen once. Per the germline V gene, CDR1 is LGHNA and CDR2 is YNFKEQ. V lost 1 base, J lost 5 bases, and 14 bases lay in between. CDR3 length: 15 residues. This rearrangement joins TRBV4-2 to TRBJ1-1; D not certain. This TCR was recovered from a male donor aged 60 or older with stage III squamous cell lung carcinoma. The sample was peripheral blood, taken before any cancer treatment. The CDR3 reads CASSQAVAGSTEAFF. The CDR3 DNA reads TGTGCCAGCAGCCAAGCGGTCGCTGGTTCGACTGAAGCTTTCTTT.